There are many counts of the clone carrying this TCR beta chain. Its antigen is not known. This specimen comes from a study of T cell responses to AZD1222 COVID-19 vaccine. Study-level results: Nearly half of spike-specific TCRs reportedly go after variant regions that carry no mutations. Just six AZD1222 recipients were seropositive at baseline.

Sequencing was performed with immunoSEQ multiplex PCR; in TCRdb, only in-frame clones are kept and a portion is missing. Of about 200,000 clones listed, 88% are singletons. Trimming cost V 0 bases and J 5 bases; bases outside gene matches: 5. Per the germline V gene, CDR1 is LNHDA and CDR2 is SQIVND (reference sequence). This CDR3 has 15 residues. The sample here was peripheral blood, taken on day 0 of AZD1222 vaccination. The chain couples TRBV19 to TRBJ1-2; the match to TRBD1 covers 8 bases. This receptor was obtained from an adult in good health. Here the CDR3 reads CASSIDRWTGYGYTF. CDR3 DNA: TGTGCCAGTAGTATAGATCGCTGGACAGGGTATGGCTACACCTTC.